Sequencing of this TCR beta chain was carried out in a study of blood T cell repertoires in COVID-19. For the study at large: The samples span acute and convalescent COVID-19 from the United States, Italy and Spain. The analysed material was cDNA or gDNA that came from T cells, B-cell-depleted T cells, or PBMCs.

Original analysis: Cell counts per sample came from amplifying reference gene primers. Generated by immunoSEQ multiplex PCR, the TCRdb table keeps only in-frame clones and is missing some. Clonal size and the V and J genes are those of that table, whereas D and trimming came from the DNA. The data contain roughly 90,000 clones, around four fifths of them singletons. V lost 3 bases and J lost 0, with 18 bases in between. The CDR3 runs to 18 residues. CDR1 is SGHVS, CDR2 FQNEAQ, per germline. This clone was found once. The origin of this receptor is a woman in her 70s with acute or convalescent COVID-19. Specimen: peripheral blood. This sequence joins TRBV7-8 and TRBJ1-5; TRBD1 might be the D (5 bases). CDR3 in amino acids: CASSFTDTHRYSNQPQHF. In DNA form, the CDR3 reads TGTGCCAGCAGCTTTACGGACACACACAGATATAGCAATCAGCCCCAGCATTTT.